This is a list of T cell receptor beta chains from one sample in a study of vaccination and CD4 T cells after COVID-19. One entry per CDR3 protein, called by TCRdb with MiXCR from the PCR reads. The sample gives 9,500 to 10,000 distinct CDR3 sequences, 30% to 40% of which show up once; under 35% is in the top ten. No antigen is known for these receptors. Specimen: CD4+ T cells from blood, cultured in vitro. These receptors originate from a human donor in good health. CDR3s include the opening cysteine and the closing phenylalanine or tryptophan. D genes are given only for firm matches. Part of the rows lack a size; the others show once, few, many or a class for expanded clones.

cdr3_nt	cdr3_aa	v_call	j_call	clone_size	d_call
TGTGCCAGCAGGGTGACTAGCGGGGCTCAGTACTTC	CASRVTSGAQYF	TRBV2	TRBJ2-5	medium-sized	TRBD2
TGCAGTGCTAGCCCCCAGGGGGGCTCACCCCTCCACTTT	CSASPQGGSPLHF	TRBV20-1	TRBJ1-6	NA	TRBD1
TGTGCCAGCAGTGAAGGGTCCGCCTACGAGCAGTACTTC	CASSEGSAYEQYF	TRBV25-1	TRBJ2-7	NA	NA
TGCAGTGCTAGAGATAGTGTTGTTTCCACTGAAGCTTTCTTT	CSARDSVVSTEAFF	TRBV20-1	TRBJ1-1	few	NA
TGTGCCAGCAGCCCCGGGACAGTCAATCAGCCCCAGCATTTT	CASSPGTVNQPQHF	TRBV9	TRBJ1-5	NA	TRBD1
TGTGCCAGCAGCTTCGGCCCTAGAGGAAACACAGATACGCAGTATTTT	CASSFGPRGNTDTQYF	TRBV7-6	TRBJ2-3	NA	NA
TGTGCTAGTGGTTTGTGGTTCGGGGCAGGTGGGTTGGAGACCCAGTACTTC	CASGLWFGAGGLETQYF	TRBV12-5	TRBJ2-5	NA	NA
TGTGCCAGCAGTGAAGAGGACGGGGAGGGTCACAATGAGCAGTTCTTC	CASSEEDGEGHNEQFF	TRBV6-1	TRBJ2-1	NA	TRBD2
TGTGCCAGCAGTTACCAGGCCGACACTGAAGCTTTCTTT	CASSYQADTEAFF	TRBV6-5	TRBJ1-1	NA	NA
TGCGCCAGCAGTCAAATAGACATTTTCCATGCGAGAGACGAGCAGTACTTC	CASSQIDIFHARDEQYF	TRBV4-1	TRBJ2-7	NA	NA
TGTGCCAGCAGAGATATGAGGGCCGGGCAGTACTTC	CASRDMRAGQYF	TRBV6-1	TRBJ2-7	NA	NA
TGTGCCAGCAAACTAGCGGGGGATGCAGATACGCAGTATTTT	CASKLAGDADTQYF	TRBV6-4	TRBJ2-3	once	TRBD2
TGTGCCAGCAGCTCACAGGGGAAATGGCAGTACTTC	CASSSQGKWQYF	TRBV7-3	TRBJ2-7	few	TRBD1
TGTGCCAGCAGCTTAAGTACAGGGCAAGGCTACACCTTC	CASSLSTGQGYTF	TRBV7-2	TRBJ1-2	NA	NA
TGTGCCAGCAGTTTACGGTTCGGGACAGGGCTCTACGAGCAGTACTTC	CASSLRFGTGLYEQYF	TRBV6-5	TRBJ2-7	few	TRBD1
TGTGCCAGCAGTGACGGAGGGGGCGGTGAGCAGTTCTTC	CASSDGGGGEQFF	TRBV6-4	TRBJ2-1	NA	NA
TGTGCCAGCAGTTTGGAGCGGGGGGACCTAGAGACCCAGTACTTC	CASSLERGDLETQYF	TRBV12-3/TRBV12-4	TRBJ2-5	NA	TRBD2
TGCAGTGCTAGGAGTCCTAGCGGTATGTCAGATACGCAGTATTTT	CSARSPSGMSDTQYF	TRBV20-1	TRBJ2-3	few	TRBD2
TGTGCCAGCAGTCCACGGGGGGCGCAAGATACGCAGTATTTT	CASSPRGAQDTQYF	TRBV6-1	TRBJ2-3	NA	NA
TGTGCCACCAGCAGGGTGGGGTCGTGGCAGGAAAGCACAGATACGCAGTATTTT	CATSRVGSWQESTDTQYF	TRBV15	TRBJ2-3	NA	NA
TGTGCCAGCAGTGAAATAGGAGCCGAGATGTATGGCTACACCTTC	CASSEIGAEMYGYTF	TRBV2	TRBJ1-2	few	NA
TGTGCCAGCAGCTCTCGGACAGCAATATCCTACGAGCAGTACTTC	CASSSRTAISYEQYF	TRBV7-9	TRBJ2-7	NA	NA
TGCAGTGCTAGAGATCTCGGGGGTCACGCTGAAGCTTTCTTT	CSARDLGGHAEAFF	TRBV20-1	TRBJ1-1	NA	NA
TGTGCTAGTGGTTTGGTACTCGGTCAGCCCCAGCATTTT	CASGLVLGQPQHF	TRBV12-5	TRBJ1-5	NA	NA
TGTGCCAGCAGGCGTAATAACCAGGGGGAGACCCAGTACTTC	CASRRNNQGETQYF	TRBV7-9	TRBJ2-5	NA	NA
TGTGCCAGCAGTGAACCCCGCCAGGCGGGGAACACTGAAGCTTTCTTT	CASSEPRQAGNTEAFF	TRBV6-1	TRBJ1-1	NA	NA
TGTGCCACCAGCAGACCGCCGGAGGGGGGAGACACTGAAGCTTTCTTT	CATSRPPEGGDTEAFF	TRBV15	TRBJ1-1	few	NA
TGTGCCAGTAGTAGTCAGTCTGGGGCCAACGTCCTGACTTTC	CASSSQSGANVLTF	TRBV19	TRBJ2-6	NA	NA
TGTGCCAGCAGTTACAAGACACCGAACACTGAAGCTTTCTTT	CASSYKTPNTEAFF	TRBV6-5	TRBJ1-1	few	NA
TGTGCCAGCAGTGAATCGTCAAGGATCTCCGGGGAGCTGTTTTTT	CASSESSRISGELFF	TRBV2	TRBJ2-2	NA	NA
TGTGCCATCAAGGCCGGGACAGGGGTTGCTAACTATGGCTACACCTTC	CAIKAGTGVANYGYTF	TRBV10-3	TRBJ1-2	few	TRBD1
TGTGCCAGCAGTTTATCAGGGCCCTACGAGCAGTACTTC	CASSLSGPYEQYF	TRBV27	TRBJ2-7	NA	NA
TGCAGTGCCACACGGAGGGTACGAGACACTGAAGCTTTCTTT	CSATRRVRDTEAFF	TRBV20-1	TRBJ1-1	NA	NA
TGTGCCAGCAGTGACTCCGGAGGGGGCGGCACAGATACGCAGTATTTT	CASSDSGGGGTDTQYF	TRBV6-4	TRBJ2-3	few	NA
TGTGCCAGCAGAAATTTCGGGGGGCGAGGGACTGGCTACACCTTC	CASRNFGGRGTGYTF	TRBV6-1	TRBJ1-2	NA	NA
TGTGCCAGCAGCTTGGGAGGGGCTGGGGTCGAGCAGTTCTTC	CASSLGGAGVEQFF	TRBV5-4	TRBJ2-1	NA	NA
TGTGCCAGCAGCTTTCGAGGACTAGCGGGTGGGGATGAGCAGTTCTTC	CASSFRGLAGGDEQFF	TRBV11-3	TRBJ2-1	NA	TRBD2
TGCGCCAGCAGCTTGGTACTAGCGGTGGGGCAAGAGACCCAGTACTTC	CASSLVLAVGQETQYF	TRBV5-1	TRBJ2-5	few	TRBD2
TGTGCCAGTAGTTTCCGGGACATCTACGACAATGAGCAGTTCTTC	CASSFRDIYDNEQFF	TRBV19	TRBJ2-1	NA	NA
TGTGCCAGCAGCTTAGAGAGAGAGACTGAAGCTTTCTTT	CASSLERETEAFF	TRBV7-2	TRBJ1-1	NA	NA
TGTGCTAGTGGTCCGGGACAGGGAATCGAGACCCAGTACTTC	CASGPGQGIETQYF	TRBV12-5	TRBJ2-5	NA	TRBD1
TGTGCCAGTAGTATCGGGCGGGGGAAGCTAAATGAGCAGTTCTTC	CASSIGRGKLNEQFF	TRBV19	TRBJ2-1	NA	TRBD2
TGTGCCAGCAAAATGGGCCGAGCTGAGCAGTTCTTC	CASKMGRAEQFF	TRBV14	TRBJ2-1	NA	NA
TGTGCCAGCAGCCCCGGGGGGGTGAGGGGCGGGGAGACCCAGTACTTC	CASSPGGVRGGETQYF	TRBV7-3	TRBJ2-5	NA	TRBD2
TGTGCCAGCAGCTTGGGACGCACTGAAGCTTTCTTT	CASSLGRTEAFF	TRBV5-6	TRBJ1-1	NA	NA
TGCGCCAGCAGTGGGCAAACAAGCTATGGCTACACCTTC	CASSGQTSYGYTF	TRBV10-2	TRBJ1-2	NA	NA
TGTGCCAGCAGTGAAGCGGGCAGCCCACTCTTTCCCCAGCATTTT	CASSEAGSPLFPQHF	TRBV6-1	TRBJ1-5	NA	NA
TGTGCCAGCCCCCGAGGAACTCTGTGGTACTTC	CASPRGTLWYF	TRBV2	TRBJ2-7	NA	NA
TGCGCCAGCAGCTTAGGACAGACAGATACGCAGTATTTT	CASSLGQTDTQYF	TRBV5-1	TRBJ2-3	NA	NA
TGTGCCAGCAGCCAAGAGTACACAGCGAACACTGAAGCTTTCTTT	CASSQEYTANTEAFF	TRBV4-2	TRBJ1-1	few	NA
TGTGCCAGCAGTTTACCGGGGCATAGCAATCAGCCCCAGCATTTT	CASSLPGHSNQPQHF	TRBV28	TRBJ1-5	few	NA
TGTGCCAGTAGTATAGATTTGGAACAGGGAAGCCAGCCCCAGCATTTT	CASSIDLEQGSQPQHF	TRBV19	TRBJ1-5	NA	NA